Each of the 5 T cell receptor beta chains below was sequenced from the same sample in a study of T-cell reconstitution after alpha-beta-depleted transplantation in children. TCRbeta library preparation incorporated unique molecular identifiers. A single record per CDR3 protein comes from TCRdb applying MiXCR to the PCR reads. Seen here are around 960,000 distinct CDR3 sequences, roughly 31% observed once, and the top ten hold roughly 28%. Sample: PBMCs, mostly from graft donor cells, taken 360 days after TCRalphabeta/CD19-depleted stem cell transplant. These receptors all stem from a boy under two years old who had a stem cell transplant for SCID, so the T cells may come from the graft donor.

Only a few counts were recorded for this clonotype. J is TRBJ2-1 and V is TRBV20-1, with a weak D call TRBD2 (6 bases). Germline CDR1 and CDR2: DFQATT and SNEGSKA (reference sequence). This CDR3 is 14 amino acids long. V lost 6 bases, J lost 6 bases, and 18 bases lay in between. CDR3 amino acids: CSALGGLTSNEQFF. The CDR3 region has the DNA TGCAGTGCCTTGGGGGGATTAACCTCCAATGAGCAGTTCTTC.

The CDR3 protein is CASGSGGPREQFF. DNA of the CDR3: TGTGCCAGCGGAAGCGGGGGGCCCAGGGAGCAGTTCTTC. The genes are TRBV6-2 or TRBV6-3 and TRBJ2-1; 9 positions match TRBD2. The ends lost 8 bases at V and 10 bases at J; junction bases unmatched: 9. The germline CDR1 and CDR2 sequences are MNHEY and SVGEGT. The CDR3 length is 13 residues.

This chain links TRBV7-2 with TRBJ2-3; 7 nucleotides align to TRBD1. In germline, CDR1 is SGHTA, CDR2 FQGNSA. The J segment lost 5 bases and the V segment lost 3 bases, leaving 8 bases of the junction unmatched. This CDR3 contains 15 residues. CDR3 coding DNA: TGTGCCAGCAGCTTGCCCCGACAGGGAAGAGATACGCAGTATTTT. This sequence encodes CASSLPRQGRDTQYF. The full variable domain, in which reference TRBV7-2 and TRBJ2-3 provide the parts outside the CDR3, is GAGVSQSPSNKVTEKGKDVELRCDPISGHTALYWYRQSLGQGLEFLIYFQGNSAPDKSGLPSDRFSAERTGGSVSTLTIQRTQQEDSAVYLCASSLPRQGRDTQYFGPGTRLTVL.

This clonotype was found a few times. The V and J genes are TRBV29-1 and TRBJ2-1, with D perhaps TRBD1 (6 bases). The germline CDR1 and CDR2 sequences are SQVTM and ANQGSEA. The CDR3 contains 12 residues. With 8 bases removed from V and 8 bases from J, the gap between germline ends came to 16 bases. Here the CDR3 DNA reads TGCAGCTCCCAACAGGGCGTCCATGAGCAGTTCTTC. It codes for CSSQQGVHEQFF.

The chain links TRBV12-3 or TRBV12-4 to TRBJ1-1; 12 nucleotides match TRBD1. The J segment lost 7 bases and the V segment lost 3 bases, leaving 6 bases of the junction unmatched. The CDR3 length is 15 residues. CDR3 protein: CASSFRDRGRLEAFF. As DNA, the CDR3 is TGTGCCAGCAGTTTCCGGGACAGGGGGCGACTTGAAGCTTTCTTT.